These 26 T cell receptor beta chains share one sample of origin, sequenced in a study of blood T cell repertoires in COVID-19. TCRdb keeps only in-frame clones here, not all; method: immunoSEQ multiplex PCR. The data show about 180,000 clones, roughly nine tenths seen once. Sample: PBMCs or T cells enriched from blood (not recorded which). These receptors were collected from a woman aged 40 to 50 with acute COVID-19.

The chain recombines TRBV7-9 with TRBJ2-1; the match to TRBD2 covers 11 bases. The trim removed 6 bases at V and 8 bases at J, leaving 3 bases unmatched. Germline V gives CDR1 SEHNR, CDR2 FQNEAQ (reference sequence). This CDR3 is built from 13 residues. The CDR3 sequence is CASRLLAGDEQFF. The CDR3 DNA reads as TGTGCCAGCAGACTACTAGCGGGGGATGAGCAGTTCTTC.

This sequence joins TRBV10-3 and TRBJ2-5; 7 bases agree with TRBD1. The junction had 2 bases not matched to a gene; V was cut back by 0 bases and J by 4 bases. Germline V gene lookup returns CDR1 ENHRY and CDR2 SYGVKD. The CDR3 length is 14 residues. CDR3 protein: CAISESTGVETQYF. The DNA for the CDR3 is TGTGCCATCAGTGAGTCAACAGGGGTAGAGACCCAGTACTTC.

The chain couples TRBV6-1 to TRBJ1-6, with 7 bases fitting TRBD1. V dropped 4 bases and J dropped 1; count of bases not matched to a gene: 4. Per the germline V gene, CDR1 is MNHNS and CDR2 is SASEGT. The CDR3 runs 16 residues. CDR3 nucleotides: TGTGCCAGCAGTGTGAGGGGGCAATCCTATAATTCACCCCTCCACTTT. Its translation: CASSVRGQSYNSPLHF.

The chain links TRBV4-1 to TRBJ2-7; D possibly corresponds to TRBD1 (7 bases). CDR3 length: 16 residues. The germline V and J ends were trimmed by 0 bases and 2 bases, with 14 bases remaining between them. Per germline, CDR1 MGHRA and CDR2 YSYEKL. The CDR3 spells CASSQDPQGGTYEQYF. The CDR3 nucleotides are TGCGCCAGCAGCCAAGATCCCCAGGGGGGTACCTACGAGCAGTACTTC.

The chain recombines TRBV9 with TRBJ1-1; D is perhaps TRBD1 (5 bases). The germline gives CDR1 SGDLS, CDR2 YYNGEE. V was cut by 0 bases and J by 1 base, with 13 bases left in between. This CDR3 is built from 16 residues. This CDR3 is CASSVVGAGPNTEAFF. DNA of the CDR3: TGTGCCAGCAGCGTAGTAGGGGCAGGACCGAACACTGAAGCTTTCTTT. Variable domain in full (rest from reference TRBV9 and TRBJ1-1): DSGVTQTPKHLITATGQRVTLRCSPRSGDLSVYWYQQSLDQGLQFLIQYYNGEERAKGNILERFSAQQFPDLHSELNLSSLELGDSALYFCASSVVGAGPNTEAFFGQGTRLTVV.

This clone appeared a single time. The chain carries TRBV15 and TRBJ1-2; 7 positions agree with TRBD1. CDR3 length equals 14 residues. Per the germline V gene, CDR1 is LNHNV and CDR2 is YYDKDF (reference sequence). Unmatched junction bases numbered 6, after V lost 5 bases and J lost 3 bases. CDR3 nucleotide sequence: TGTGCCACCAGCCCCCAAGACAGGGACTATGGCTACACCTTC. Translated: CATSPQDRDYGYTF.

This chain links TRBV11-2 with TRBJ2-1; 7 nucleotides align to TRBD2. V gave up 5 bases and J gave up 2 bases; unmatched junction bases: 6. The CDR3 has 15 amino acids. Per germline, CDR1 SGHAT and CDR2 FQNNGV. CDR3 DNA: TGTGCCAGCAGCCCCGCAGCGGGGCCCTACAATGAGCAGTTCTTC. As protein: CASSPAAGPYNEQFF. Full variable domain (outside the CDR3, taken from reference TRBV11-2 and TRBJ2-1): EAGVAQSPRYKIIEKRQSVAFWCNPISGHATLYWYQQILGQGPKLLIQFQNNGVVDDSQLPKDRFSAERLKGVDSTLKIQPAKLEDSAVYLCASSPAAGPYNEQFFGPGTRLTVL.

As to this clone: Distinct nucleotide sequences in the sample also encode this CDR3. The V and J genes are TRBV18 and TRBJ1-1; 8 bases are shared with TRBD1. V shed 6 bases and J 4 bases; nucleotides not matched to a gene: 4. Germline V gives CDR1 KGHSH, CDR2 LQKENI. This CDR3 region has 13 residues. CDR3 nucleotide sequence: TGTGCCAGCTCGGACAGGGTGGGCACTGAAGCTTTCTTT. Protein: CASSDRVGTEAFF. Full variable domain (remainder filled in from reference TRBV18 and TRBJ1-1): NAGVMQNPRHLVRRRGQEARLRCSPMKGHSHVYWYRQLPEEGLKFMVYLQKENIIDESGMPKERFSAEFPKEGPSILRIQQVVRGDSAAYFCASSDRVGTEAFFGQGTRLTVV.

V and J are TRBV6-5 and TRBJ1-1; D is unclear. The germline CDR1 and CDR2 sequences are MNHEY and SVGAGI. Trimming pared 10 bases from V and 2 bases from J, leaving 14 bases between. The length of the CDR3 is 13 residues. The CDR3 is CATDWIGNTEAFF. DNA of the CDR3: TGTGCCACCGACTGGATAGGAAACACTGAAGCTTTCTTT.

The V gene is TRBV27, the J gene TRBJ2-1, with D perhaps matching TRBD1 (5 bases). V shed 5 bases and J shed 4 bases, with 21 bases lying between them. Germline V lookup: CDR1 MNHEY, CDR2 SMNVEV (reference sequence). The CDR3 is made up of 17 amino acids. This CDR3 is CASSPMVTASLYNEQFF. The CDR3, as DNA: TGTGCCAGCAGTCCCATGGTGACAGCTTCCCTTTACAATGAGCAGTTCTTC.

The V call is TRBV3-1 (or the pseudogene TRBV3-2), the J call TRBJ1-4, with no clear D. V was cut by 7 bases and J by 0 bases, with 9 bases left in between. CDR1 is LGHDT, CDR2 YNNKEL, per germline (reference sequence). The CDR3 has 14 amino acids. CDR3 DNA sequence: TGTGCCAGCACGAACCGGGCAACTAATGAAAAACTGTTTTTT. Translating gives CASTNRATNEKLFF.

This chain joins TRBV5-1 and TRBJ2-7; D is unresolved. Trimming left V 0 bases short and J 2 bases short, with 9 bases between. CDR3 length: 14 amino acids. Germline assignment: CDR1 SGHRS and CDR2 YFSETQ. The CDR3 DNA reads TGCGCCAGCAGCTTGGTTCCGGGTACCTACGAGCAGTACTTC. Its protein product is CASSLVPGTYEQYF.

The rearrangement links TRBV18 to TRBJ2-3; D is unclear. Germline V CDR1 and CDR2: KGHSH, LQKENI. The germline V and J ends were trimmed by 6 bases and 6 bases, with 10 bases remaining between them. The CDR3 has 12 residues. For the CDR3, the DNA is TGTGCCAGCTCTGGCTCTAGGGATACGCAGTATTTT. Its translation: CASSGSRDTQYF.

The chain joins TRBV3-1 (or the pseudogene TRBV3-2) to TRBJ2-2, with TRBD1 identical over 11 bases. This CDR3 is built from 17 residues. CDR1 LGHDT and CDR2 YNNKEL come from the germline V gene (reference sequence). With 4 bases clipped from V and 0 bases from J, the junction kept 4 bases outside the gene matches. CDR3 nucleotides: TGTGCCAGCAGCCCCCTGGGACAGGGGGCGAACACCGGGGAGCTGTTTTTT. Protein product: CASSPLGQGANTGELFF.

The chain is built from TRBV6-5 and TRBJ2-4, with a weak D call TRBD1 (6 bases). V was pared by 6 bases and J by 0 bases, with 9 bases between. CDR1 is MNHEY and CDR2 is SVGAGI in the germline V gene. The CDR3 runs 14 residues. The CDR3 reads CASRDSLAKNIQYF. CDR3 bases: TGTGCCAGCAGGGACAGTTTAGCCAAAAACATTCAGTACTTC.

The chain carries TRBV5-6 and TRBJ1-2, with TRBD1 identical over 8 bases. The V gene's germline CDR1 is SGHDT and CDR2 YYEEEE. The CDR3 loop spans 14 amino acids. The trim removed 1 base at V and 8 bases at J, leaving 7 bases unmatched. The CDR3 loop reads CASSLITGGGGYTF. Written as DNA, the CDR3 is TGTGCCAGCAGCTTGATTACAGGGGGAGGAGGCTACACCTTC.

The chain employs TRBV3-1 (or the pseudogene TRBV3-2) and TRBJ2-1, with a tentative D call TRBD1 (5 bases). The V gene lost 0 bases and the J gene lost 1 base, with 13 bases spanning the gap. There are 17 residues in the CDR3. Germline loops: CDR1 LGHDT, CDR2 YNNKEL (reference sequence). CDR3 in amino acids: CASSQELGQGSYNEQFF. CDR3 DNA: TGTGCCAGCAGCCAAGAGTTAGGGCAGGGTTCCTACAATGAGCAGTTCTTC.

The CDR3 spells CASSREGVEKLFF. The CDR3, as DNA: TGCGCCAGCAGCAGGGAGGGAGTCGAAAAACTGTTTTTT. This rearrangement joins TRBV5-1 to TRBJ1-4, with D unclear. This CDR3 region has 13 residues. Germline values: CDR1 SGHRS, CDR2 YFSETQ. V dropped 4 bases and J dropped 8 bases, with 12 bases sitting between them.

The chain has TRBV12-3 or TRBV12-4 and TRBJ2-5, with 7 bases lining up with TRBD1. V lost 7 bases, J lost 7 bases, and 9 bases stayed unmatched. CDR3 length: 13 residues. The CDR3 loop is CASTSTDRVTQYF. The CDR3 DNA is TGTGCCAGCACCTCGACAGACAGGGTGACCCAGTACTTC.

The chain joins TRBV5-1 to TRBJ2-7; 8 bases agree with TRBD1. The germline CDR1 and CDR2 sequences are SGHRS and YFSETQ. The trim removed 4 bases at V and 3 bases at J, leaving 6 bases unmatched. This CDR3 contains 14 residues. This CDR3 reads CASSTGQGFYEQYF. In nucleotides, the CDR3 is TGCGCCAGCAGCACCGGACAGGGATTCTACGAGCAGTACTTC.

The chain joins TRBV19 to TRBJ1-5, with D possibly being TRBD1 (5 bases). The CDR3 totals 14 residues. Trimming cost V 4 bases and J 4 bases, with 11 bases left between them. CDR1 LNHDA and CDR2 SQIVND come from the germline V gene (reference sequence). The CDR3: CASSTLDRNQPQHF. CDR3 coding DNA: TGTGCCAGTAGTACCCTCGACAGAAATCAGCCCCAGCATTTT.

This chain connects TRBV7-8 to TRBJ2-1; D unclear. The germline CDR1 and CDR2 sequences are SGHVS and FQNEAQ. The V and J ends lost 1 base and 0 bases respectively, with 7 bases between them. CDR3 length equals 15 residues. CDR3: CASSLVLSSYNEQFF. The CDR3 DNA reads as TGTGCCAGCAGCTTAGTTCTGAGCTCCTACAATGAGCAGTTCTTC.

This sequence joins TRBV5-6 and TRBJ1-4; D might be TRBD1 (5 bases). This CDR3 contains 14 residues. Germline loops: CDR1 SGHDT, CDR2 YYEEEE. The ends were cut back, 2 bases at V and 4 bases at J, with 9 bases in the middle. CDR3 sequence (DNA): TGTGCCAGCAGCTTCAGGGCTCTTAATGAAAAACTGTTTTTT. Protein: CASSFRALNEKLFF.

This clone was counted between two and nine times. The DNA of the CDR3 is TGTGCCAGCAGTCGGACTAGCGGGGTGACAGATACGCAGTATTTT. Amino acids: CASSRTSGVTDTQYF. This chain connects TRBV2 to TRBJ2-3; 12 nucleotides match TRBD2. Germline CDR1 reads SNHLY; CDR2 reads FYNNEI. Losses at the gene ends were 5 bases for V and 3 bases for J; bases not matched to a gene: 3. The CDR3 sequence is 15 residues long.

This clone was counted only a few times. The chain carries TRBV20-1 and TRBJ2-3; D gene ambiguous. The CDR3 is 15 amino acids. Trimming removed 3 bases from V and 6 bases from J, with 19 bases in between. Germline-derived CDR1 and CDR2 are DFQATT and SNEGSKA (reference sequence). In DNA, the CDR3 is TGCAGTGCTAGTGTCGCTCGCGCTGGTCGGGATACGCAGTATTTT. The encoded protein is CSASVARAGRDTQYF.

The chain combines TRBV21-1 with TRBJ2-7; no DNA check was done on the table's D call, TRBD1. TRBV21-1 is flagged as a pseudogene. The CDR3 totals 14 residues. DNA for the CDR3: TGTGCCAGCAGCCCCACAGGGCCCCTGAACGAGCAGTACTTC. It is translated as CASSPTGPLNEQYF.